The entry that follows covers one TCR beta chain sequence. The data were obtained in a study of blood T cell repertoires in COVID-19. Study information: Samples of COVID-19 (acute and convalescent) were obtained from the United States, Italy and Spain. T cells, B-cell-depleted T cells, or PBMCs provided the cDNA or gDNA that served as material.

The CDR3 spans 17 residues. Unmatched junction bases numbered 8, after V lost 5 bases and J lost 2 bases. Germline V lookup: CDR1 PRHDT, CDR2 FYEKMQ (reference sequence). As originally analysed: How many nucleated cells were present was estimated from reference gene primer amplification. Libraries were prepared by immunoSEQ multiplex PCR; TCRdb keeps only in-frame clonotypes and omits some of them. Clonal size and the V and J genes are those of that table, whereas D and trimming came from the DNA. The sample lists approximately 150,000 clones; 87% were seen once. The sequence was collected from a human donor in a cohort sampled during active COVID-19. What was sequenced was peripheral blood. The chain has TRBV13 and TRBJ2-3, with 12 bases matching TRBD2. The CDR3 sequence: CASSPAASGRVTDTQYF. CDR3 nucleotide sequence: TGTGCCAGCAGCCCGGCGGCTAGCGGGAGGGTCACAGATACGCAGTATTTT.